This is a list of T cell receptor beta chains from one sample in a study of cytomegalovirus exposure and HLA in healthy donors. This table comes from immunoSEQ multiplex PCR, and its TCRdb copy is limited to in-frame clones, with some not included. The table records roughly 50,000 clones, approximately 93% of them present only once. Sequenced input: PBMCs. The receptors here all came from a woman under 30 in good health and CMV-seropositive. The CDR3 runs from the conserved cysteine through the conserved F or W. D genes are given only for firm matches. The size of a clone is reported for some rows only, either as once, few or many, or as a class for expanded clones.

>NA|TRBD1|TRBV6-4|TRBJ2-3
TGTGCCAGCAGCAGGGGGCCCACAGATACGCAGTATTTT
CASSRGPTDTQYF
>NA|NA|TRBV6-5|TRBJ1-5
TGTGCCAGCAGTTCGACTGGAAATCAGCCCCAGCATTTT
CASSSTGNQPQHF
>NA|NA|TRBV19|TRBJ1-2
TGTGCCAGTAGTATTCCCACAGGTTACAACACCTTCTACACCTTC
CASSIPTGYNTFYTF
>NA|NA|TRBV6-4|TRBJ2-1
TGTGCCAGCAGTGACTCGCGTCGGGACAATGAGCAGTTCTTC
CASSDSRRDNEQFF
>NA|NA|TRBV7-2|TRBJ1-5
TGTGCCAGCAGCCCACAATCTCAATGGCCCCAGCATTTT
CASSPQSQWPQHF
>NA|NA|TRBV19|TRBJ2-1
TGTGCCAGTAGTATGGAGGGATACAATGAGCAGTTCTTC
CASSMEGYNEQFF
>NA|TRBD1|TRBV2|TRBJ2-7
TGTGCCAGCAGGAACTTGACAGGGCGGCTCTACGAGCAGTACTTC
CASRNLTGRLYEQYF
>NA|TRBD1|TRBV29-1|TRBJ1-5
TGCAGCGTGGAGGGGGCAGCAAATCAGCCCCAGCATTTT
CSVEGAANQPQHF
>NA|TRBD1|TRBV18|TRBJ1-4
TGTGCCAGCTCACGCGACAGGGGAACTAATGAAAAACTGTTTTTT
CASSRDRGTNEKLFF
>NA|NA|TRBV27|TRBJ1-2
TGTGCCAGCAGTTTACTCCAGGGAGGCTATGGCTACACCTTC
CASSLLQGGYGYTF
>NA|NA|TRBV11-2|TRBJ2-7
TGTGCCAGCTGTTTGAGCAACCCCTACGAGCAGTACTTC
CASCLSNPYEQYF
>NA|TRBD1|TRBV4-3|TRBJ2-7
TGCGCCAGCAGCCAAGAGTTCCGGACAGGGGGCTACGAGCAGTACTTC
CASSQEFRTGGYEQYF
>NA|NA|TRBV5-5|TRBJ2-1
TGTGCCAGCAGCCTGGGCCAGGTTACCTACAATGAGCAGTTCTTC
CASSLGQVTYNEQFF
>NA|TRBD1|TRBV18|TRBJ1-2
TGTGCCAGCTCACCAACCGGGACAGGGAACTATGGCTACACCTTC
CASSPTGTGNYGYTF
>NA|TRBD2|TRBV5-4|TRBJ2-7
TGTGCCAGCAGCCAGAGCGGGGGCGACGAGCAGTACTTC
CASSQSGGDEQYF
>NA|NA|TRBV6-5|TRBJ2-3
TGTGCCAGCGGCAGGAGCACAGATACGCAGTATTTT
CASGRSTDTQYF
>once|TRBD2|TRBV18|TRBJ2-1
TGTGCCAGCTCCTTCCGGGGGGATCCGTTCTTC
CASSFRGDPFF
>NA|NA|TRBV4-1|TRBJ2-5
TGCGCCAGCAGCTTCGACTCAGCAACTGAGACCCAGTACTTC
CASSFDSATETQYF
>NA|NA|TRBV7-9|TRBJ1-4
TGTGCCAGCAGCTTAGCCAGAAATGAAAAACTGTTTTTT
CASSLARNEKLFF
>once|NA|TRBV16|TRBJ2-5
TGTGCCAGCAGTCCAGGGTCGTTACAAGAGACCCAGTACTTC
CASSPGSLQETQYF
>NA|TRBD2|TRBV7-9|TRBJ2-5
TGTGCCAGCAGCTCTGGGTTGGTGACTAGCGGGGGGTTGGGAGAGACCCAGTACTTC
CASSSGLVTSGGLGETQYF
>NA|NA|TRBV2|TRBJ1-2
TGTGCCAGCAGTGGAGGATATGGCTACACCTTC
CASSGGYGYTF
>once|NA|TRBV5-6|TRBJ1-2
TGTGCCAGCAGCCCCAGGGCTAACTATGGCTACACCTTC
CASSPRANYGYTF
>NA|TRBD1|TRBV4-1|TRBJ1-1
TGCGCCAGCAGCCAAAATCTTGTTCAGGGGGCAATTGAAGCTTTCTTT
CASSQNLVQGAIEAFF
>NA|TRBD1|TRBV5-1|TRBJ2-4
TGCGCCAGCAGCTCGGGACAGGGAGGCAAAAACATTCAGTACTTC
CASSSGQGGKNIQYF
>once|NA|TRBV5-1|TRBJ2-1
TGCGCCAGCAGCTTGGTTCCCCCGGTCAAAGACAACTACAATGAGCAGTTCTTC
CASSLVPPVKDNYNEQFF
>NA|NA|TRBV4-1|TRBJ2-7
TGCGCCAGCAGCCAAGACAGGGGACCCTACGAGCAGTACTTC
CASSQDRGPYEQYF
>NA|TRBD1|TRBV14|TRBJ1-2
TGTGCCAGCAGCCAAGGAGGGGACAGTAATGGCTACACCTTC
CASSQGGDSNGYTF
>NA|NA|TRBV28|TRBJ2-2
TGTGCCAGCAGCGACCGACAGGTCTACACCGGGGAGCTGTTTTTT
CASSDRQVYTGELFF
>NA|TRBD1|TRBV4-3|TRBJ1-4
TGCGCCAGCAGCCAACATGGGTGGGGGACAGGGATTGAAAAACTGTTTTTT
CASSQHGWGTGIEKLFF
>NA|TRBD1|TRBV4-1|TRBJ2-3
TGCGCCAGCAGCCGCGCCCCGCAGGGGGCATTGGATACGCAGTATTTT
CASSRAPQGALDTQYF
>NA|NA|TRBV21-1|TRBJ1-4
TGTGCCAGCAGCAAAGATCGATTTGGAGACAGATATAATGAAAAACTGTTTTTT
CASSKDRFGDRYNEKLFF
>NA|TRBD1|TRBV27|TRBJ2-6
TGTGCCAGCAGTTCCCCGGGACAGGGGGCGCTTGGGGCCAACGTCCTGACTTTC
CASSSPGQGALGANVLTF
>NA|NA|TRBV5-4|TRBJ2-7
TGTGCCAGCAGCTTCACTTACGAGCAGTACTTC
CASSFTYEQYF
>NA|TRBD1|TRBV2|TRBJ1-6
TGTGCCAGCAGTGAAAGGTGGAACAGGGGCCAAGATTCACCCCTCCACTTT
CASSERWNRGQDSPLHF